This T cell receptor (beta chain) comes out of a study of blood T cell repertoires in COVID-19. Overall study context: Samples came from the United States, Italy and Spain, spanning acute and convalescent COVID-19. PBMCs, B-cell-depleted T cells, or T cells provided the cDNA or gDNA that made up the material.

The CDR3 is 17 residues long. CDR1 SGDLS and CDR2 YYNGEE come from the germline V gene. V lost 0 bases and J lost 4, with 17 bases in between. As processed by the authors: It was from reference gene primer amplification that nucleated cell counts were estimated. Sequencing was performed with immunoSEQ multiplex PCR; in TCRdb, only in-frame clones are kept and a portion is missing. V, J and clone size were drawn from that table, and D and trimming were deduced from the DNA. The repertoire has about 130,000 clones, roughly 80% of them found once; the top ten carry around 2.7%. This TCR was sampled from a woman aged 80 or older with acute or convalescent COVID-19. Sequencing was performed on peripheral blood. This rearrangement joins TRBV9 to TRBJ2-1; possible D gene TRBD2, 5 bases. The CDR3 sequence: CASSVASGNVPYNEQFF. In DNA form, the CDR3 reads TGTGCCAGCAGCGTAGCATCCGGGAACGTACCATACAATGAGCAGTTCTTC.